The 23 T cell receptor beta chains given below trace back to one sample, sequenced in a study of blood T cell repertoires in COVID-19. Sequencing was performed with immunoSEQ multiplex PCR; in TCRdb, only in-frame clones are kept and a portion is missing. The sample consists of 250,000 to 300,000 clones, about 85% of them appearing once. Sequenced input: peripheral blood. Receptors originate from a man between 60 and 75 years old with acute or convalescent COVID-19.

As to this clone: The junction differs from germline at one of its ends, possibly a read error. The DNA for the CDR3 is TGTGCTAGCAGCTTAGGTCTAGCGGGGGGTCAAGAGACCCAGTACTTC. Amino acid sequence: CASSLGLAGGQETQYF. This chain links TRBV7-7 with TRBJ2-5; 11 bases align to TRBD2. CDR1 and CDR2 from the germline V gene are SSHAT and FNYEAQ (reference sequence). The CDR3 loop spans 16 amino acids.

The chain is built from TRBV5-6 and TRBJ1-3, with unresolved D. This CDR3 is 14 amino acids long. Trimming shortened V by 1 base and J by 1 base, and 6 bases separated the two germline ends. The germline V gene has CDR1 SGHDT and CDR2 YYEEEE. The CDR3, as DNA: TGTGCCAGCAGCTTGCCGGGATCTGGAAACACCATATATTTT. Its protein is CASSLPGSGNTIYF.

The chain carries TRBV24-1 and TRBJ1-5; D might be TRBD1 (5 bases). The CDR3 length is 20 residues. V lost 0 bases and J 0 bases, leaving 20 bases between the germline ends. Per the germline V gene, CDR1 is KGHDR and CDR2 is SFDVKD. Written as DNA, the CDR3 is TGTGCCACCAGTGATTTGGACGACAGAATACTCGATTTTAGCAATCAGCCCCAGCATTTT. Its translation is CATSDLDDRILDFSNQPQHF.

The chain joins TRBV2 to TRBJ2-5; D ambiguous. Germline V gene data show CDR1 as SNHLY and CDR2 as FYNNEI. V was clipped by 6 bases and J by 1 base, with 6 bases between them. CDR3 length: 12 amino acids. Here the CDR3 reads CASRTIQETQYF. The CDR3 DNA is TGTGCCAGCAGAACAATCCAAGAGACCCAGTACTTC.

The chain couples TRBV5-4 to TRBJ1-3, with D possibly matching TRBD1 (5 bases). Trimming stripped 1 base from V and 4 bases from J, with 15 bases between. The germline gives CDR1 SGHNT, CDR2 YYREEE (reference sequence). The CDR3 is 16 amino acids. CDR3 loop: CASSLRQGLSGNTIYF. The CDR3 region has the DNA TGTGCCAGCAGCTTGCGCCAGGGATTGTCCGGAAACACCATATATTTT.

The CDR3 nucleotides are TGTGCCAGCAGTTACTCATCCGCAGGGGGAGGCTATGGCTACACCTTC. Its translation is CASSYSSAGGGYGYTF. V is TRBV6-5 and J is TRBJ1-2, with TRBD1 identical over 7 bases. The ends lost 0 bases at V and 4 bases at J; junction bases unmatched: 8. This CDR3 region has 16 residues. Germline CDR1 and CDR2: MNHEY and SVGAGI.

The J gene is TRBJ2-3, the V gene TRBV9; unclear D gene. V dropped 0 bases and J dropped 3 bases, with 14 bases sitting between them. The germline V gene encodes CDR1 SGDLS and CDR2 YYNGEE. The CDR3 loop spans 16 amino acids. CDR3 sequence (DNA): TGTGCCAGCAGCGTAGCAAGCACGGTCCGAACAGATACGCAGTATTTT. This encodes CASSVASTVRTDTQYF.

The gene calls are TRBV29-1 and TRBJ1-1; perhaps TRBD1 as D (5 bases). Trimming took 4 bases from V and 1 from J, leaving 13 bases between them. This CDR3 contains 14 residues. Germline CDR1 is SQVTM and CDR2 is ANQGSEA. CDR3 DNA sequence: TGCAGCGTTGTGTATCTGGGGCGGAACACTGAAGCTTTCTTT. Amino acid sequence: CSVVYLGRNTEAFF.

This chain connects TRBV3-1 (or the pseudogene TRBV3-2) to TRBJ1-3; TRBD1 is a possible D gene (5 bases). Germline V lookup: CDR1 LGHDT, CDR2 YNNKEL (reference sequence). V was trimmed by 1 base and J by 0 bases, leaving 7 bases between them. CDR3 length equals 15 residues. CDR3 in DNA: TGTGCCAGCAGCCAAGTCAGGGCCTCTGGAAACACCATATATTTT. This encodes CASSQVRASGNTIYF.

The chain combines TRBV27 with TRBJ1-2, with unresolved D. Looked up from germline, CDR1 is MNHEY and CDR2 is SMNVEV (reference sequence). This CDR3 region has 14 residues. Trimming left V 3 bases short and J 9 bases short, with 17 bases between. CDR3 amino acids: CASSLAFSTGSYTF. The CDR3 DNA is TGTGCCAGCAGTTTGGCCTTCTCGACGGGTAGCTACACCTTC.

The V gene is TRBV29-1, the J gene TRBJ2-5; 9 bases map to TRBD1. Germline V gives CDR1 SQVTM, CDR2 ANQGSEA. CDR3 length: 16 amino acids. V gave up 0 bases and J gave up 4 bases; unmatched junction bases: 9. The CDR3 DNA sequence: TGCAGCGTTGAAGAGGGCTATCGACAGGGGGTAGAGACCCAGTACTTC. It specifies CSVEEGYRQGVETQYF.

The chain links TRBV9 to TRBJ2-7, with 8 bases fitting TRBD1. The CDR3 is 13 residues long. Trimming took 1 base from V and 5 from J; bases not matched to a gene: 2. Germline CDR1 and CDR2: SGDLS and YYNGEE. CDR3 nucleotides: TGTGCCAGCAGCGTAAGGGACAGGAACGAGCAGTACTTC. Translated, it gives CASSVRDRNEQYF.

The CDR3 region has the DNA TGTGCCAGTATGGGGGCATACGAGCAGTACTTC. Translation gives CASMGAYEQYF. The rearrangement joins TRBV27 to TRBJ2-7; perhaps TRBD1 as D (6 bases). CDR1 and CDR2 from the germline V gene are MNHEY and SMNVEV (reference sequence). The V and J ends lost 9 bases and 4 bases respectively, with 10 bases between them. The length of the CDR3 is 11 residues.

V gene TRBV6-5 combines with J gene TRBJ2-1; the match to TRBD2 covers 10 bases. The CDR3 is 15 residues long. Germline values: CDR1 MNHEY, CDR2 SVGAGI. Trimming cost V 6 bases and J 7 bases; bases outside gene matches: 9. This chain's CDR3 is CASSLAGGRWNEQFF. The DNA of the CDR3 is TGTGCCAGCAGCTTAGCGGGAGGTCGGTGGAATGAGCAGTTCTTC.

In DNA form, the CDR3 reads TGTGCCAGCAGTTACTCGACTAGCGGGCAAGGAGATACGCAGTATTTT. It encodes CASSYSTSGQGDTQYF. The chain links TRBV6-6 to TRBJ2-3; 10 bases align to TRBD2. Germline V gene sequence: CDR1 MNHNY, CDR2 SVGAGI (reference sequence). V shed 0 bases, J shed 5 bases, and the junction held 5 bases outside the gene matches. The CDR3 has 16 amino acids.

The rearrangement joins TRBV2 to TRBJ2-5, with 8 bases aligning to TRBD2. The V gene end was trimmed by 7 bases and the J gene end by 5 bases; junction bases not matched to a gene: 9. Germline V gene data show CDR1 as SNHLY and CDR2 as FYNNEI. This CDR3 is built from 14 residues. The CDR3 DNA sequence: TGTGCCAGCACCCCCTCGGGACTAGGGGAGACCCAGTACTTC. This sequence encodes CASTPSGLGETQYF.

This clone appeared a single time. Here the CDR3 DNA reads TGTGCCAGTAACTGGGGACAGAGTATTTATGGCTACACCTTC. Translating gives CASNWGQSIYGYTF. The chain links TRBV19 to TRBJ1-2; 7 nucleotides match TRBD1. The J segment lost 5 bases and the V segment lost 7 bases, leaving 10 bases of the junction unmatched. Germline V lookup: CDR1 LNHDA, CDR2 SQIVND (reference sequence). The CDR3 is made up of 14 amino acids.

Comments on this clone: Within the sample, other DNA sequences also encode this same CDR3. The chain joins TRBV5-1 to TRBJ1-4, with TRBD1 matching over 7 bases. The CDR3 covers 14 residues. Germline V lookup: CDR1 SGHRS, CDR2 YFSETQ. V gave up 4 bases and J gave up 5 bases; unmatched junction bases: 5. The CDR3 DNA follows: TGCGCCAGCAGCAAGGGACAGATAAATGAAAAACTGTTTTTT. Its translation: CASSKGQINEKLFF.

The chain links TRBV5-4 to TRBJ2-7, with D possibly being TRBD2 (6 bases). The germline CDR1 and CDR2 sequences are SGHNT and YYREEE (reference sequence). The CDR3 is 13 residues long. With 5 bases removed from V and 7 bases from J, the gap between germline ends came to 16 bases. DNA of the CDR3: TGTGCCAGCAGGTCGGGACTCGTCGGGGAGCAGTACTTC. Translating gives CASRSGLVGEQYF.

This rearrangement joins TRBV21-1 to TRBJ1-3; the D segment call TRBD1 is taken from the table without a DNA check. TRBV21-1 is a pseudogene. This CDR3 is 14 amino acids long. CDR3 nucleotides: TGTGCCAGCAACCTCCAGGGCTCTGGAAACACCATATATTTT. The encoded protein is CASNLQGSGNTIYF.

A remark on this clone: The junction departs from the called germline gene at one end, perhaps through a read error. The rearrangement links TRBV3-1 (or the pseudogene TRBV3-2) to TRBJ2-7; D possibly corresponds to TRBD1 (6 bases). Germline CDR1 is LGHDT and CDR2 is YNNKEL (reference sequence). CDR3 length: 12 residues. CDR3 nucleotide sequence: TGTGCCAGCAGCCAAGATGTACAGGGCGTGGACTTC. It encodes CASSQDVQGVDF.

V usage is TRBV11-3 and J usage is TRBJ2-7; D is uncertain. Germline CDR1 and CDR2: SGHNT and YENEEA. The CDR3 is 13 amino acids. Trimming stripped 5 bases from V and 3 bases from J, with 11 bases between. As DNA, the CDR3 is TGTGCCAGCAGCCTACTCCCCCTCTACGAGCAGTACTTC. Amino acids: CASSLLPLYEQYF.

The rearrangement uses TRBV15 and TRBJ1-1; weak D call: TRBD1 (6 bases). Germline V gene lookup returns CDR1 LNHNV and CDR2 YYDKDF (reference sequence). The CDR3 is 15 amino acids. Trimming took 5 bases from V and 1 from J, leaving 14 bases between them. The CDR3 protein is CATSGGFQTNTEAFF. The CDR3 region has the DNA TGTGCCACCAGCGGGGGCTTTCAAACGAACACTGAAGCTTTCTTT.